This T cell receptor beta chain was recorded in a study of blood T cell repertoires in COVID-19. The V and J ends lost 0 bases and 8 bases respectively, with 14 bases between them. Germline CDR1 SGDLS, CDR2 YYNGEE. The CDR3 is 15 residues long. TCRdb's copy holds only in-frame clones and misses some; the assay was immunoSEQ multiplex PCR. The sample contains roughly 200,000 clones, around 85% of which appear only once. The material sequenced was peripheral blood. This clonotype was sampled from a human donor with active or convalescent COVID-19. The donor label of this sample is uncertain. V usage is TRBV9 and J usage is TRBJ1-4; D is unresolved. In nucleotides, the CDR3 is TGTGCCAGCAGCGTAGGGACTCCGCCCAGGGAAAAACTGTTTTTT. Its protein product is CASSVGTPPREKLFF.